This passage covers 19 T cell receptor beta chains from one sample sequenced in a study of neurological immune-mediated disorders (dated by TCRdb to the late 2010s). Library creation used 5' RACE. The reads were generated on an Illumina HiSeq 2500. TCRdb reprocessing: public reads trimmed at Q25 with fastp, clones called with MiXCR, in-frame beta chains kept. Entries are consolidated by CDR3 protein sequence, retaining the most common genes and DNA. This sample is represented by 77,000 or so distinct CDR3 sequences; about 9.4% of them were singletons. Together, the top ten hold less than 2% of the sample. Sequencing was carried out using PBMCs. These receptors were taken from a man aged 45-65 years in good health.

In the case of this clonotype: One end of the junction fails to match germline, which may point to a read error. The genes are TRBV5-6 and TRBJ2-2; 9 nucleotides align to TRBD1. The CDR3 consists of 16 residues. Germline-derived CDR1 and CDR2 are SGHDT and YYEEEE. The CDR3 protein is CASSLEQGANNGELFF. CDR3 DNA sequence: TGTGCCAGCAGCTTGGAACAGGGGGCGAACAACGGGGAGCTCTTTTTT.

This clonotype occurred many times. This rearrangement joins TRBV12-3 or TRBV12-4 to TRBJ2-3, with D perhaps being TRBD1 or TRBD2 (5 bases each). Deletions cut 6 bases from V and 0 bases from J, with 10 bases between. The CDR3 sequence is 14 residues long. The CDR3 nucleotides are TGTGCCAGCAGCCGGGGACCCAGCACAGATACGCAGTATTTT. Residues: CASSRGPSTDTQYF.

This clonotype appeared many times. The gene calls are TRBV25-1 and TRBJ2-1; TRBD2 agrees at 10 bases. V was pared by 11 bases and J by 9 bases, with 22 bases of the junction left unmatched. This CDR3 region has 17 residues. Germline assignment: CDR1 MGHDK and CDR2 SYGVNS. CDR3 DNA: TGTGCCGCCTTGGGGCAAAGCGCTAGCGGGAGTAGCGGTGAGCAGTTCTTC. Translated, it gives CAALGQSASGSSGEQFF. The complete variable domain, with remaining parts taken from reference TRBV25-1 and TRBJ2-1, reads EADIYQTPRYLVIGTGKKITLECSQTMGHDKMYWYQQDPGMELHLIHYSYGVNSTEKGDLSSESTVSRIRTEHFPLTLESARPSHTSQYLCAALGQSASGSSGEQFFGPGTRLTVL.

This clonotype was picked up many times. DNA for the CDR3: TGTGCCAGCAGTTTATCCACCAACCGGGGAGGCCGAGATGGCTACACCTTC. Translating gives CASSLSTNRGGRDGYTF. The rearrangement uses TRBV27 and TRBJ1-2; D not certain. The V and J ends lost 0 bases and 6 bases respectively, with 20 bases between them. From germline, CDR1 is MNHEY and CDR2 SMNVEV (reference sequence). The CDR3 loop spans 17 amino acids.

This clonotype was observed many times. The chain employs TRBV28 and TRBJ1-1, with D perhaps matching TRBD1 (6 bases). The CDR3 covers 14 residues. The V gene's germline CDR1 is MDHEN and CDR2 SYDVKM. The V gene lost 3 bases and the J gene lost 0 bases, with 8 bases spanning the gap. CDR3 residues: CASSFGGLNTEAFF. The CDR3 DNA reads as TGTGCCAGCAGTTTTGGGGGCTTGAACACTGAAGCTTTCTTT.

Regarding this clonotype: A much larger clone differs by one base, so this may be a read error. This chain connects TRBV12-3 or TRBV12-4 to TRBJ1-3; D ambiguous. The V end was cut by 7 bases, the J end by 4 bases, with 11 bases between. This CDR3 comprises 13 residues. The CDR3 nucleotides are TGTGCCAGCACGAAACCCAGGGGAAACACCATATATTTT. It translates to CASTKPRGNTIYF.

There are many counts of this clonotype. The chain recombines TRBV7-2 with TRBJ1-6, with TRBD1 as a possible D gene (6 bases). Germline values: CDR1 SGHTA, CDR2 FQGNSA. The CDR3 loop spans 17 amino acids. V was shortened by 4 bases and J by 5 bases, with 18 bases between the two germline ends. CDR3 loop: CASSSPRGGANNSPLHF. CDR3 nucleotides: TGTGCCAGCAGCTCCCCCAGGGGAGGTGCTAATAATTCACCCCTCCACTTT.

This clonotype was seen repeatedly, ten times or more. This chain uses TRBV12-3 or TRBV12-4 with TRBJ1-5, with unresolved D. The CDR3 length is 17 residues. The V gene lost 3 bases and the J gene lost 3 bases, with 18 bases spanning the gap. The DNA of the CDR3 is TGTGCCAGCAGTTTTTTAAAGAAAGACAAGGCCAATCAGCCCCAGCATTTT. Its protein product is CASSFLKKDKANQPQHF.

This clonotype was observed at least ten times. The rearrangement joins TRBV9 to TRBJ1-5; possibly TRBD1 for D (6 bases). Germline V gives CDR1 SGDLS, CDR2 YYNGEE. CDR3 size: 15 residues. The V and J ends lost 7 bases and 1 base respectively, with 15 bases between them. The CDR3 sequence: CASGRGHGSNQPQHF. DNA for the CDR3: TGTGCCAGCGGCAGGGGTCATGGCAGCAATCAGCCCCAGCATTTT.

This clonotype was counted at least ten times. The chain recombines TRBV28 with TRBJ1-2; D may be TRBD1 (6 bases). Germline V lookup: CDR1 MDHEN, CDR2 SYDVKM. The CDR3 spans 13 residues. Trimming removed 6 bases from V and 3 bases from J, with 11 bases in between. The CDR3 bases are TGTGCCAGCAGGGCGGGGGCCTACTATGGCTACACCTTC. Translated, it gives CASRAGAYYGYTF.

This clonotype was seen ten or more times. The chain recombines TRBV5-1 with TRBJ2-2, with 11 bases aligning to TRBD1. CDR1 SGHRS and CDR2 YFSETQ come from the germline V gene. After removal of 4 bases from V and 4 bases from J, the junction contained 3 bases not matched to a gene. This CDR3 has 15 residues. The CDR3 loop is CASSGGQGGTGELFF. Written as DNA, the CDR3 is TGCGCCAGCAGCGGGGGACAGGGGGGCACCGGGGAGCTGTTTTTT. The variable domain in full, with the rest retrieved from reference TRBV5-1 and TRBJ2-2, is KAGVTQTPRYLIKTRGQQVTLSCSPISGHRSVSWYQQTPGQGLQFLFEYFSETQRNKGNFPGRFSGRQFSNSRSEMNVSTLELGDSALYLCASSGGQGGTGELFFGEGSRLTVL.

This clonotype was counted many times. This chain uses TRBV4-3 with TRBJ2-1, with 11 bases aligning to TRBD2. Germline V gene sequence: CDR1 LGHNA, CDR2 YSLEER. The CDR3 spans 15 residues. The trim removed 2 bases at V and 6 bases at J, leaving 3 bases unmatched. The CDR3 here is CASSQSSGRFNEQFF. Here the CDR3 DNA reads TGCGCCAGCAGCCAATCTAGCGGGAGGTTCAATGAGCAGTTCTTC.

This clonotype came up many times. The chain is built from TRBV5-1 and TRBJ1-6, with D tentatively TRBD1 (5 bases). V lost 0 bases and J 7 bases, leaving 17 bases between the germline ends. This CDR3 is 17 amino acids long. In germline, CDR1 is SGHRS, CDR2 YFSETQ. As DNA, the CDR3 is TGCGCCAGCAGCTTGGTGACTTACGGGGGGGGAAATTCACCCCTCCACTTT. It translates to CASSLVTYGGGNSPLHF.

In this sample, this clonotype turned up many times. This sequence joins TRBV5-4 and TRBJ2-7, with 7 bases lining up with TRBD2. Germline V gene data show CDR1 as SGHNT and CDR2 as YYREEE (reference sequence). V shed 0 bases, J shed 2 bases, and the junction held 5 bases outside the gene matches. CDR3 size: 15 residues. CDR3 in amino acids: CASSLERGPPYEQYF. CDR3 sequence (DNA): TGTGCCAGCAGCTTGGAGCGGGGTCCTCCCTACGAGCAGTACTTC.

This clonotype was observed at least ten times. The V call is TRBV5-1, the J call TRBJ1-1; TRBD1 matches 9 bases. Trimming removed 3 bases from V and 5 bases from J; junction bases left unmatched: 8. CDR1 is SGHRS, CDR2 YFSETQ, per germline. The CDR3 consists of 15 residues. The CDR3: CASSSTDRGMTEAFF. The CDR3 region has the DNA TGCGCCAGCAGCTCAACGGACAGGGGTATGACTGAAGCTTTCTTT. The full variable domain, with the rest looked up from reference TRBV5-1 and TRBJ1-1, is KAGVTQTPRYLIKTRGQQVTLSCSPISGHRSVSWYQQTPGQGLQFLFEYFSETQRNKGNFPGRFSGRQFSNSRSEMNVSTLELGDSALYLCASSSTDRGMTEAFFGQGTRLTVV.

In its sample, this clonotype was seen many times. The chain is built from TRBV10-3 and TRBJ2-2; tentatively, D is TRBD2 (6 bases). There are 16 residues in the CDR3. Germline V CDR1 and CDR2: ENHRY, SYGVKD. The V and J ends lost 4 bases and 5 bases respectively, with 17 bases between them. The CDR3: CAISGSGPSVTGELFF. CDR3 bases: TGTGCCATCAGTGGTTCGGGACCTAGCGTAACCGGGGAGCTGTTTTTT.

This clonotype was counted at least ten times. The gene calls are TRBV7-2 and TRBJ2-2; TRBD1 is a possible D gene (6 bases). Germline V gives CDR1 SGHTA, CDR2 FQGNSA. Trimming took off 4 bases at V and 0 bases at J, with 12 bases between the two ends. The CDR3 runs to 16 residues. Here the CDR3 DNA reads TGTGCCAGCAGCTCCACCGGGACATCGAACACCGGGGAGCTGTTTTTT. Its translation: CASSSTGTSNTGELFF.

This clonotype was counted ten times or more. The chain joins TRBV7-6 to TRBJ2-1; the D gene is possibly TRBD2 (5 bases). The CDR3 is 13 residues long. Trimming removed 5 bases from V and 9 bases from J, with 14 bases in between. Germline loops: CDR1 SGHVS, CDR2 FNYEAQ. The CDR3 DNA follows: TGTGCCAGCAGCAGATCCGGGGTCGGTGAGCAGTTCTTC. This codes for CASSRSGVGEQFF.

This clonotype came up many times. The rearrangement joins TRBV5-1 to TRBJ2-2, with 8 bases lining up with TRBD1. V trimming: 3 bases; J trimming: 0 bases; junction bases outside the gene matches: 1. The CDR3 consists of 15 residues. The V gene's germline CDR1 is SGHRS and CDR2 YFSETQ. CDR3 bases: TGCGCCAGCAGCTCAGGGGGCGCGAACACCGGGGAGCTGTTTTTT. Translation gives CASSSGGANTGELFF.